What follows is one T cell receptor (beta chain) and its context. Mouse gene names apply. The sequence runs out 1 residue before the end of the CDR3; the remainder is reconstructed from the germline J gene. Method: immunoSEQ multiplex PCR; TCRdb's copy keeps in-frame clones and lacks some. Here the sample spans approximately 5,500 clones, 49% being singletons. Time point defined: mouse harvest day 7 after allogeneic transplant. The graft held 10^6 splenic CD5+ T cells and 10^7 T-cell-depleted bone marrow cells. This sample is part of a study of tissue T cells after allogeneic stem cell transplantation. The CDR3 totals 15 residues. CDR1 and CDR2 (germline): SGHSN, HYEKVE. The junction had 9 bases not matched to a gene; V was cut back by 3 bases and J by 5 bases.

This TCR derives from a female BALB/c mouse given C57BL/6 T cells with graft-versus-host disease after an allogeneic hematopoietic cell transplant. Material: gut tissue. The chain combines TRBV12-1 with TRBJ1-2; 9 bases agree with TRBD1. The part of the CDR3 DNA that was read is TGTGCCAGCTCTTTCCCCGGGACAGGGAGGTCCGACTACACC. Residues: CASSFPGTGRSDYT. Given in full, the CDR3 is CASSFPGTGRSDYTF.